This passage covers 5 T cell receptor beta chains from one sample sequenced in a study of Graves' ophthalmopathy and Graves' hyperthyroidism. RNA transcripts were the source from which TCR beta CDR3 regions were amplified. An initial RT-PCR round employing HTBI primers preceded a second-round multiplex PCR. TCRdb fed the multiplex PCR reads into MiXCR, producing one record per CDR3 protein. The sample has about 340,000 distinct CDR3 sequences; 15% to 20% are singletons. Sequenced material: peripheral blood. These receptor sequences come from an adult man with Graves' ophthalmopathy.

In its sample, this clonotype was seen many times. This chain connects TRBV6-2 or TRBV6-3 to TRBJ2-5, with D unclear. Germline-derived CDR1 and CDR2 are MNHEY and SVGEGT. CDR3 length: 14 amino acids. Trimming took off 3 bases at V and 5 bases at J, with 13 bases between the two ends. Here the CDR3 reads CASSYSGPVETQYF. CDR3 nucleotide sequence: TGTGCCAGCAGTTATTCAGGTCCGGTGGAGACCCAGTACTTC.

In its sample, this clonotype was seen many times. DNA for the CDR3: TGCAGTGCCACCAGGACTGGAAACACCATATATTTT. This encodes CSATRTGNTIYF. The V gene is TRBV20-1, the J gene TRBJ1-3; D is ambiguous. Germline assignment: CDR1 DFQATT and CDR2 SNEGSKA (reference sequence). Trimming took 6 bases from V and 2 from J, leaving 8 bases between them. The CDR3 is 12 amino acids.

The sample holds many counts of this clonotype. The V gene is TRBV6-5, the J gene TRBJ1-5, with D perhaps matching TRBD1 (5 bases). This CDR3 has 13 residues. The V end was cut by 4 bases, the J end by 7 bases, with 11 bases between. CDR1 and CDR2 from the germline V gene are MNHEY and SVGAGI. This CDR3 reads CASSSNWGQPQHF. CDR3 DNA: TGTGCCAGCAGTTCTAATTGGGGGCAGCCCCAGCATTTT.

This clonotype has ten or more counts. The V gene is TRBV15, the J gene TRBJ2-7; 9 nucleotides match TRBD1. Germline V gene sequence: CDR1 LNHNV, CDR2 YYDKDF (reference sequence). The CDR3 contains 14 residues. The junction had 6 bases not matched to a gene; V was cut back by 4 bases and J by 5 bases. CDR3: CATSIIRDRDEQYF. In nucleotides, the CDR3 is TGTGCCACCAGCATTATCCGGGACAGGGACGAGCAGTACTTC.

In its sample, this clonotype was seen a few times. This chain connects TRBV20-1 to TRBJ1-2, with D possibly matching TRBD1 (5 bases). V was trimmed by 3 bases and J by 8 bases, leaving 13 bases between them. Germline lookup yields CDR1 DFQATT and CDR2 SNEGSKA (reference sequence). The CDR3 runs 12 residues. CDR3: CSARSGSRGYTF. CDR3 nucleotide sequence: TGCAGTGCTAGGTCAGGGTCGAGAGGCTACACCTTC.